The T cell receptor beta chain described here comes from a study of cytomegalovirus exposure and HLA in healthy donors (dated by TCRdb to the late 2010s). In terms of the full investigation: According to an earlier analysis of a few hundred of the donors, 200 million or so T cells yielded 117 million unique TCR beta sequences and less than 300 Gb of sequence data. In a later genetic analysis, genome-wide SNP genotypes for about three fifths of the roughly 670 donors were used, and that subset was treated as a discovery cohort. Among 398 genotyped donors of the cohort, an average of around 220,000 unique TCR beta nucleotide sequences was sequenced per donor, of which 15% to 20% were non-productive. About 320 gigabases of sequencing data and 70 million to 100 million unique TCR sequences were included in an early release covering roughly 600 HLA-typed donors. Typing coverage differed by locus: A, B, C, DRB1 and DQB1 were typed in roughly 629-630 donors, DQA1 in 522, DPA1 in some 600, and DPB1 in roughly 470. The aim of the study was to test whether cataloging public T cell receptors could identify signatures of past pathogen exposure. Using immunosequencing, the study profiled T cell repertoires from 550 to 750 subjects and related those repertoires to cytomegalovirus serostatus. Class I and class II HLA loci were covered by the typing at four-digit resolution. To decide whether each TCR beta V gene segment behaved as functional or pseudogenic, an earlier analysis of some 570 of the donors relied on high-throughput TCR beta sequencing. All discovery cohort repertoires had been generated using a single sequencing platform. Alongside the repertoire data, information on donor age, sex, ethnicity and CMV serostatus was compiled. In the later analysis, no new phenotypic data were used to find candidate immune exposures; instead, reliance was placed on TCR beta sequences and their occurrence across donors. Of the roughly 400 genotyped donors, 65% to 90% were placed in the genetic ancestry cluster associated with self-reported Caucasian donors. Because of strong linkage in the cohort, a handful of DR-DQ haplotypes were treated as single units for association and clustering. In a later analysis, previously published TCR beta repertoires from roughly 710 donors were re-analyzed and high-resolution HLA genotyping was added so that TCR occurrence patterns could be studied. In addition to the first cohort of about 650 subjects, a separate validation cohort of approximately 120 different subjects was used. To predict cytomegalovirus infection status, the study combined high-throughput TCR immunosequencing, statistical association of individual TCRs with disease status, and machine learning.

The study at large found these results: The cohort was sequenced for TCR beta chains only, and without alpha or paired-chain data the features that could be detected were limited. The classifier was reported to diagnose cytomegalovirus status with high specificity and sensitivity in both the original and validation cohorts. Because HLA typing was missing for some donors at each locus, association tests included only the typed subset. Most TCR sequences were seen in very few donors, while some public TCRs were found in many individuals. The study gave a list of over 150 TCR beta chains associated with cytomegalovirus. In a later genetic analysis, a missense DCLRE1C variant was associated with V-gene and J-gene trimming of TCR beta chains, and the association was replicated in an independent cohort. In a later analysis, most CMV-associated TCR beta chains were found to appear HLA-restricted, with HLA associations seemingly driven largely by CMV exposure. A few of the identified cytomegalovirus-associated TCR beta chains were confirmed in vitro to be specific for cytomegalovirus antigens. In a later analysis, HLA-associated TCR beta chains were found to be more clonally expanded and to have lower generation probabilities than equally common non-associated chains. Strong co-occurrence of HLA alleles, especially DR and DQ, made assigning TCR associations to individual alleles difficult. A further reported finding was that TCR beta sequences accurately predicted the HLA-A and HLA-B alleles for most subjects in the first cohort. Presence/absence analyses assumed roughly uniform sequencing depth across donors, an assumption that may not hold. In a later genetic analysis, fewer N-insertions in productive TCRs were reported among donors in an Asian-associated ancestry cluster than the roughly 710-donor mean. In a later analysis, TCR association rates were found to vary across HLA loci, with the most associated TCRs seen for DRB1 alleles and the fewest for HLA-C alleles. The earlier analysis of about 600 of the donors excluded roughly 17 rarely observed V segments, including chromosome 9 orphons, because counts were too low. A later analysis reported that several top co-occurrence clusters appeared linked to parvovirus B19, influenza, CMV and Epstein-Barr virus. At a false discovery rate of 0.05, a later analysis linked some 17,000 TCR beta sequences to specific HLA alleles. It was suggested by the authors that the approach could potentially be generalized to other disease states and immunological phenotypes. Some IMGT-functional V segments, including TRBV6-2 and TRBV6-3, could not be distinguished by the 87-base-pair reads and were therefore excluded. Linkage disequilibrium might explain the correlated functional status among segregating V segments, but an unknown experimental factor could not be excluded. Broadly in line with IMGT annotations, most TCR beta V segments showed up in productive rearrangements about 90% or about 30% of the time in an earlier analysis of about 500 of the donors. CMV serostatus was the only immune exposure information available for the cohort. The sequencing pipeline was judged likely to have produced a cluster of highly shared sequence variants as a technical artifact.

The cohort consisted of fewer than 700 healthy bone marrow donors. At the time of sampling, all cohort members were nominally healthy, though unrecorded immune exposures were likely present. The donor was CMV seronegative and was included in the group of approximately 350 seronegative cohort members. A peripheral blood sample was provided by each donor, and peripheral blood mononuclear cells were used for TCR beta sequencing. Genomic DNA extraction from the blood cell samples was performed with the Qiagen DNeasy Blood Extraction Kit. The library was generated by the immunoSEQ multiplex PCR assay. A mixture of 60 forward primers for TCR Vbeta segments and 13 reverse primers for TCR Jbeta segments was used in the multiplex PCR. A multiplex PCR assay on genomic DNA amplified the CDR3 region of rearranged TCR beta genes. The amplified TCR beta libraries were sequenced on the Illumina HiSeq System as 87-base-pair reads. For the original study's pipeline: In a later analysis, some 80 million unique TCR beta chains were counted across the approximately 670 repertoires, and around 10 million of these chains were shared by at least two donors. Raw reads were error-corrected and collapsed into unique sequences by a nearest-neighbor algorithm in which closely related sequences were merged to remove PCR and sequencing errors. V, D and J gene segments were assigned by aligning CDR3 sequences to IMGT reference sequences. For a sequence to be retained, a match of at least six nucleotides was required to both a V gene segment and a J gene segment. Rearrangements were called productive when the CDR3 lacked stop codons and stayed in frame with V and J; all others were non-productive. CDR3 was defined by IMGT convention, running from the second conserved V-encoded cysteine to the conserved J-encoded phenylalanine. Sequences without an unambiguous match to a single V gene segment were excluded from the earlier analysis of about 640 of the donors. An earlier analysis of 587 of the donors called V segments functional above 56.7% productive rearrangements and segregating when the between-donor standard deviation exceeded 5%. A statistical classification framework was built for diagnosing cytomegalovirus status from the catalog of TCR beta chain sequences. A later analysis assigned V and J genes by comparing TCR nucleotide sequences with IMGT/GENE-DB human TR gene sequences. Using the TCRdist pipeline, a later analysis assigned CDR3 sequences along with most-parsimonious VDJ recombination scenarios. A later analysis defined each TCR beta chain by its CDR3 amino acid sequence plus V-gene family, and excluded reads lacking a unique V-gene family. As a way to deal with suspected cross-contamination and a sequencing artifact, a later analysis dropped 450 to 700 nucleotide sequences that were highly shared and had low generation probability. A later analysis calculated a clonal expansion index for each public chain from normalized within-repertoire ranks of inferred template counts. In a later analysis, generation probabilities were computed using a VDJ recombination model fitted to out-of-frame rearrangements, and the results were checked against IGoR. Hypergeometric tests were used in a later analysis to score TCR-TCR, TCR-HLA and TCR-CMV co-occurrence, with a repertoire-size bias correction applied to the TCR pairs. A later analysis estimated false discovery rates by permuting HLA or CMV assignments 20 times. In a later analysis, co-occurring TCRs were grouped using DBSCAN, and TCRdist sequence similarity was added for clustering within HLA-allele-positive subsets. Co-occurrence clustering excluded repertoires with fewer than 30,000 or more than 120,000 public chains, plus five with anomalous nucleotide sharing. This is the immuneACCESS table as TCRdb keeps it, with only in-frame sequences that have V and J called. A part of the clones is gone; compared with another copy, unresolved V genes explain less than half, and the rest is unexplained. The DNA was the basis for D and trimming; V, J and clone size are from that table. The sample table shows about 150,000 clones, and over 70% are seen once. Together, the top ten hold under 2.5% of the sample.

The germline V gene specifies SGHRS as CDR1 and YFSETQ as CDR2. Inclusive of the bounding cysteine and phenylalanine, the CDR3 is 15 residues long. The DNA shown is the 45-base CDR3, in frame from base 1. Details on this clone: The antigen it recognizes is unknown. No per-base quality is available; no much larger clone lies one base away.

Recombination joined TRBV5-1 with TRBJ2-5, and 7 junctional nucleotides match TRBD1. Gene TRBJ2-7 matches the end of the DNA better, so the J call may be wrong. The sequence was obtained from a man aged 25-45 years in good health and CMV-seronegative. Sample: PBMCs. The DNA sequence is TGCGCCAGCAGCCCTGGACAGGTCCGGTCCTACGAGCAGTACTTC. This sequence encodes CASSPGQVRSYEQYF.